A single sample gave rise to the 10 T cell receptor beta chains below, sequenced in a study of blood T cell repertoires in COVID-19. Profiling relied on immunoSEQ multiplex PCR, and the TCRdb table lists in-frame clones only, not all of them. The data contain 270,000 or so clones, less than 90% of them singletons. The sequenced sample was peripheral blood. The receptors derive from a human donor in a cohort sampled during active COVID-19.

This clone was seen a handful of times. In DNA, the CDR3 is TGTGCCAGCTCACCTTCCTCAGGGTTAATTTACGAGCAGTACTTC. Its protein product is CASSPSSGLIYEQYF. The V and J genes are TRBV18 and TRBJ2-7; possibly TRBD1 for D (5 bases). The germline V gene encodes CDR1 KGHSH and CDR2 LQKENI. Trimming removed 3 bases from V and 4 bases from J, with 16 bases in between. This CDR3 contains 15 residues.

The rearrangement joins TRBV10-3 to TRBJ1-6, with D hard to call. V lost 4 bases and J 6 bases, leaving 13 bases between the germline ends. This CDR3 has 15 amino acids. CDR1 is ENHRY, CDR2 SYGVKD, per germline. The CDR3 protein is CAISVESGGNSPLHF. The CDR3 bases are TGTGCCATCAGTGTTGAGTCCGGTGGTAATTCACCCCTCCACTTT.

The chain joins TRBV30 to TRBJ2-7, with 7 bases aligning to TRBD1. Trimming at V came to 4 bases and at J to 6 bases, leaving 6 bases not matched to a gene. Germline V CDR1 and CDR2: GTSNPN, SVGIG (reference sequence). The CDR3 runs 12 residues. The CDR3 region has the DNA TGTGCCTGGACACAGGGGTGGGGCGAGCAGTACTTC. It specifies CAWTQGWGEQYF.

The chain combines TRBV7-9 with TRBJ2-1; 10 bases align to TRBD2. The CDR3 is 15 amino acids. Germline loops: CDR1 SEHNR, CDR2 FQNEAQ (reference sequence). Unmatched junction bases numbered 8, after V lost 8 bases and J lost 4 bases. The CDR3 spells CASGRTSGPYNEQFF. CDR3 DNA: TGTGCCAGCGGCCGGACTAGCGGACCATACAATGAGCAGTTCTTC.

The chain is built from TRBV11-3 and TRBJ1-1; D is perhaps TRBD1 (6 bases). From germline, CDR1 is SGHNT and CDR2 YENEEA. Trimming removed 5 bases at V and 8 bases at J, with 12 bases between. This CDR3 is 12 amino acids long. The CDR3 spells CASSVGQSEAFF. As DNA, the CDR3 is TGTGCCAGCAGCGTCGGACAGTCAGAAGCTTTCTTT.

The V and J genes are TRBV18 and TRBJ2-2, with D possibly being TRBD1 (6 bases). CDR1 is KGHSH, CDR2 LQKENI, per germline. V was shortened by 5 bases and J by 6 bases, with 16 bases between the two germline ends. CDR3 length: 15 residues. Written as DNA, the CDR3 is TGTGCCAGCTCATGGGAGACAGGCTTGGCCGGGGAGCTGTTTTTT. It is translated as CASSWETGLAGELFF.

The chain recombines TRBV11-2 with TRBJ2-2; D is unresolved. Germline V gives CDR1 SGHAT, CDR2 FQNNGV. This CDR3 is built from 17 residues. V was trimmed by 5 bases and J by 3 bases, leaving 19 bases between them. The CDR3, as DNA: TGTGCCAGCAGCCCGTTGGCGGCTAGTGGGTACACCGGGGAGCTGTTTTTT. Translated: CASSPLAASGYTGELFF. The full variable domain, completed using reference TRBV11-2 and TRBJ2-2, is EAGVAQSPRYKIIEKRQSVAFWCNPISGHATLYWYQQILGQGPKLLIQFQNNGVVDDSQLPKDRFSAERLKGVDSTLKIQPAKLEDSAVYLCASSPLAASGYTGELFFGEGSRLTVL.

The DNA of the CDR3 is TGTGCCAGCAGCTTGGCCGTCTTGGAAGGGAGTAGGACAGATACGCAGTATTTT. Encoded protein: CASSLAVLEGSRTDTQYF. The rearrangement joins TRBV5-8 to TRBJ2-3; D is perhaps TRBD2 (5 bases). Germline CDR1 reads SGHTS; CDR2 reads YDEGEE. This CDR3 region has 18 residues. Trimming took off 0 bases at V and 3 bases at J, with 20 bases between the two ends.

This sequence joins TRBV7-8 and TRBJ2-1; 13 nucleotides match TRBD2. Germline-derived CDR1 and CDR2 are SGHVS and FQNEAQ. This CDR3 has 16 amino acids. The V and J ends lost 5 bases and 6 bases, in that order; junction bases with no gene match: 7. CDR3 nucleotides: TGTGCCAGCAGCCAAATTGGACTAGCGGGGGCCAATGAGCAGTTCTTC. The encoded protein is CASSQIGLAGANEQFF.

This chain joins TRBV7-8 and TRBJ2-7, with TRBD2 matching over 14 bases. CDR3 length: 17 amino acids. Germline assignment: CDR1 SGHVS and CDR2 FQNEAQ. The junction had 11 bases not matched to a gene; V was cut back by 8 bases and J by 2 bases. CDR3 coding DNA: TGTGCCAGCCAGAACAGACGGACTAGCGGGAGGACCTACGAGCAGTACTTC. It specifies CASQNRRTSGRTYEQYF. Full variable domain (remainder filled in from reference TRBV7-8 and TRBJ2-7): GAGVSQSPRYKVAKRGQDVALRCDPISGHVSLFWYQQALGQGPEFLTYFQNEAQLDKSGLPSDRFFAERPEGSVSTLKIQRTQQEDSAVYLCASQNRRTSGRTYEQYFGPGTRLTVT.